A selection of T cell receptor beta chains follows, all from one sample in a study of blood T cell repertoires in COVID-19. Sequenced by immunoSEQ multiplex PCR; TCRdb stores in-frame clones only, minus some. The sample consists of about 62,000 clones, roughly 90% of them appearing once. Sequenced: peripheral blood. The receptors come from a human donor in a cohort sampled during active COVID-19. Each CDR3 is given with its conserved first and last residue. The D gene is left open where the match is weak. Some rows mark clone size as missing; the rest say once, few, many or name a class of expanded clone.

j_call: TRBJ2-1; d_call: TRBD2; clone_size: once; v_call: TRBV11-2; cdr3_aa: CASSLAGGPYNEQFF; cdr3_nt: TGTGCCAGCAGCTTGGCGGGAGGGCCCTACAATGAGCAGTTCTTC
j_call: TRBJ2-5; d_call: TRBD1; clone_size: NA; v_call: TRBV5-6; cdr3_aa: CASSKDRGRQETQYF; cdr3_nt: TGTGCCAGCAGCAAAGACAGGGGGCGGCAAGAGACCCAGTACTTC
j_call: TRBJ1-2; d_call: TRBD1; clone_size: NA; v_call: TRBV28; cdr3_aa: CATKWPHRDRDGYTF; cdr3_nt: TGTGCCACCAAATGGCCCCACCGGGACAGGGATGGCTACACCTTC
j_call: TRBJ1-1; d_call: NA; clone_size: NA; v_call: TRBV6-5; cdr3_aa: CASSYSSGGTEAFF; cdr3_nt: TGTGCCAGCAGTTACTCATCGGGTGGCACTGAAGCTTTCTTT
j_call: TRBJ1-5; d_call: NA; clone_size: NA; v_call: TRBV28; cdr3_aa: CASRRTGQPQHF; cdr3_nt: TGTGCCAGCCGTAGGACTGGTCAGCCCCAGCATTTT
j_call: TRBJ2-1; d_call: TRBD2; clone_size: NA; v_call: TRBV4-1; cdr3_aa: CASSQVLLAGVDYEQFF; cdr3_nt: TGCGCCAGCAGCCAAGTGTTGCTAGCGGGAGTTGACTATGAGCAGTTCTTC
j_call: TRBJ1-1; d_call: NA; clone_size: NA; v_call: TRBV6-5; cdr3_aa: CASSPSSHRNTEAFF; cdr3_nt: TGTGCCAGCAGCCCCTCCTCTCATAGGAACACTGAAGCTTTCTTT
j_call: TRBJ2-4; d_call: TRBD2; clone_size: NA; v_call: TRBV19; cdr3_aa: CASTPGGRAKNIQYF; cdr3_nt: TGTGCCAGTACCCCCGGGGGGAGAGCCAAAAACATTCAGTACTTC
j_call: TRBJ2-1; d_call: NA; clone_size: once; v_call: TRBV18; cdr3_aa: CASSPPVGQGSGKYNEQFF; cdr3_nt: TGTGCCAGCTCACCACCGGTGGGGCAGGGGAGCGGGAAGTACAATGAGCAGTTCTTC
j_call: TRBJ2-7; d_call: NA; clone_size: NA; v_call: TRBV7-6; cdr3_aa: CASSLMGGRDEQYF; cdr3_nt: TGTGCCAGCAGCTTAATGGGGGGACGGGACGAGCAGTACTTC
j_call: TRBJ2-3; d_call: NA; clone_size: NA; v_call: TRBV9; cdr3_aa: CASSVGAANTDTQYF; cdr3_nt: TGTGCCAGCAGCGTAGGGGCAGCCAACACAGATACGCAGTATTTT
j_call: TRBJ2-7; d_call: TRBD2; clone_size: NA; v_call: TRBV7-2; cdr3_aa: CASSPFSGTSGSEQYF; cdr3_nt: TGTGCCAGCAGCCCTTTCTCCGGGACTAGCGGGAGCGAGCAGTACTTC
j_call: TRBJ2-5; d_call: NA; clone_size: NA; v_call: TRBV29-1; cdr3_aa: CSVAELETQYF; cdr3_nt: TGCAGCGTTGCGGAGTTGGAGACCCAGTACTTC
j_call: TRBJ1-4; d_call: NA; clone_size: NA; v_call: TRBV28; cdr3_aa: CASNLQQNEKLFF; cdr3_nt: TGTGCCAGCAACCTACAGCAGAATGAAAAACTGTTTTTT
j_call: TRBJ1-4; d_call: NA; clone_size: NA; v_call: TRBV24-1; cdr3_aa: CATSDLLAIGKSRTGEKLFF; cdr3_nt: TGTGCCACCAGTGATTTGCTCGCGATAGGAAAAAGCCGGACGGGGGAAAAACTGTTTTTT
j_call: TRBJ2-5; d_call: TRBD2; clone_size: NA; v_call: TRBV4-2; cdr3_aa: CASSLLKAAGGSETQYF; cdr3_nt: TGTGCCAGCAGCCTACTCAAGGCAGCGGGGGGGTCAGAGACCCAGTACTTC
j_call: TRBJ1-1; d_call: TRBD1; clone_size: NA; v_call: TRBV7-3; cdr3_aa: CASSPRTGGLVTEAFF; cdr3_nt: TGTGCCAGCAGCCCGAGGACAGGGGGCCTCGTAACTGAAGCTTTCTTT
j_call: TRBJ1-5; d_call: TRBD1; clone_size: once; v_call: TRBV18; cdr3_aa: CASSTSGTDNQPQHF; cdr3_nt: TGTGCCAGCTCCACCTCCGGGACAGACAATCAGCCCCAGCATTTT
j_call: TRBJ2-5; d_call: TRBD2; clone_size: NA; v_call: TRBV28; cdr3_aa: CASSSNSGGRETQYF; cdr3_nt: TGTGCCAGCAGTAGTAATAGCGGGGGACGAGAGACCCAGTACTTC
j_call: TRBJ2-5; d_call: TRBD2; clone_size: NA; v_call: TRBV3-1/TRBV3-2; cdr3_aa: CASSQDSAGLAGSQETQYF; cdr3_nt: TGTGCCAGCAGCCAAGATTCTGCGGGACTAGCGGGAAGCCAAGAGACCCAGTACTTC
j_call: TRBJ2-5; d_call: TRBD2; clone_size: NA; v_call: TRBV5-1; cdr3_aa: CAIQTSGRATETQYF; cdr3_nt: TGCGCCATCCAGACTAGCGGGAGGGCCACAGAGACCCAGTACTTC
j_call: TRBJ1-5; d_call: TRBD1; clone_size: NA; v_call: TRBV28; cdr3_aa: CASSGTGSYQPQHF; cdr3_nt: TGTGCCAGCAGCGGGACAGGGTCGTATCAGCCCCAGCATTTT
j_call: TRBJ2-7; d_call: TRBD2; clone_size: few; v_call: TRBV5-5; cdr3_aa: CASSLVGTTSYEQYF; cdr3_nt: TGTGCCAGCAGCTTGGTAGGGACTACCTCCTACGAGCAGTACTTC
j_call: TRBJ1-5; d_call: NA; clone_size: NA; v_call: TRBV7-8; cdr3_aa: CASSSYRDNQPQHF; cdr3_nt: TGTGCCAGCAGCTCTTACAGAGACAATCAGCCCCAGCATTTT
j_call: TRBJ1-5; d_call: NA; clone_size: once; v_call: TRBV6-2/TRBV6-3; cdr3_aa: CASSYRRDQPQHF; cdr3_nt: TGTGCCAGCAGTTACCGGAGGGATCAGCCCCAGCATTTT
j_call: TRBJ2-3; d_call: NA; clone_size: NA; v_call: TRBV7-2; cdr3_aa: CASSARKGTDTQYF; cdr3_nt: TGTGCCAGCAGCGCGAGGAAAGGCACAGATACGCAGTATTTT
j_call: TRBJ1-2; d_call: NA; clone_size: NA; v_call: TRBV24-1; cdr3_aa: CATSDGDRSGYTF; cdr3_nt: TGTGCCACCAGTGACGGAGACAGAAGTGGCTACACCTTC
j_call: TRBJ1-2; d_call: NA; clone_size: once; v_call: TRBV5-1; cdr3_aa: CASSLDLFGYTF; cdr3_nt: TGCGCCAGCAGCTTGGATCTGTTTGGCTACACCTTC
j_call: TRBJ1-6; d_call: NA; clone_size: NA; v_call: TRBV27; cdr3_aa: CASSLFPRGDNSPLHF; cdr3_nt: TGTGCCAGCAGTTTATTCCCCAGGGGCGATAATTCACCCCTCCACTTT
j_call: TRBJ2-3; d_call: TRBD1; clone_size: NA; v_call: TRBV18; cdr3_aa: CASSLVGTGGTDTQYF; cdr3_nt: TGTGCCAGCTCACTTGTTGGGACAGGCGGCACAGATACGCAGTATTTT
j_call: TRBJ2-7; d_call: TRBD2; clone_size: NA; v_call: TRBV11-1; cdr3_aa: CASSVRPSGSYEQYF; cdr3_nt: TGTGCCAGCAGCGTTAGACCTAGCGGGAGCTACGAGCAGTACTTC
j_call: TRBJ1-4; d_call: TRBD1; clone_size: once; v_call: TRBV28; cdr3_aa: CASSSPGQGDEKLFF; cdr3_nt: TGTGCCAGCAGTTCACCGGGACAGGGGGATGAAAAACTGTTTTTT
j_call: TRBJ1-2; d_call: NA; clone_size: once; v_call: TRBV19; cdr3_aa: CASSMDRGGGYTF; cdr3_nt: TGTGCCAGTAGTATGGATAGGGGAGGCGGCTACACCTTC
j_call: TRBJ2-2; d_call: TRBD2; clone_size: NA; v_call: TRBV4-2; cdr3_aa: CASSQEWKASGRGNTGELFF; cdr3_nt: TGTGCCAGCAGCCAAGAGTGGAAGGCTAGCGGGAGGGGGAACACCGGGGAGCTGTTTTTT
j_call: TRBJ2-5; d_call: NA; clone_size: NA; v_call: TRBV19; cdr3_aa: CASSMGGPGGETQYF; cdr3_nt: TGTGCCAGTAGTATGGGGGGTCCCGGCGGAGAGACCCAGTACTTC
j_call: TRBJ2-2; d_call: TRBD1; clone_size: NA; v_call: TRBV5-8; cdr3_aa: CASSRQGARNTGELFF; cdr3_nt: TGTGCCAGCAGCCGACAGGGGGCGAGAAACACCGGGGAGCTGTTTTTT
j_call: TRBJ2-3; d_call: NA; clone_size: once; v_call: TRBV11-2; cdr3_aa: CASSLDWGRLDTQYF; cdr3_nt: TGTGCCAGCAGCTTAGATTGGGGGAGGTTAGATACGCAGTATTTT
j_call: TRBJ1-6; d_call: TRBD1; clone_size: NA; v_call: TRBV3-1/TRBV3-2; cdr3_aa: CASSPGQGDSPLHF; cdr3_nt: TGTGCCAGCAGCCCCGGACAGGGAGACTCACCCCTCCACTTT
j_call: TRBJ2-3; d_call: NA; clone_size: NA; v_call: TRBV4-3; cdr3_aa: CASSQDLLWGGGDTQYF; cdr3_nt: TGCGCCAGCAGCCAAGATCTTCTCTGGGGAGGGGGAGATACGCAGTATTTT
j_call: TRBJ2-4; d_call: TRBD1; clone_size: NA; v_call: TRBV20-1; cdr3_aa: CSAWDRNIQYF; cdr3_nt: TGCAGTGCTTGGGACAGAAACATTCAGTACTTC
j_call: TRBJ2-3; d_call: TRBD2; clone_size: NA; v_call: TRBV30; cdr3_aa: CAWSAVGGGLADTQYF; cdr3_nt: TGTGCCTGGAGTGCGGTTGGCGGGGGGTTGGCAGATACGCAGTATTTT
j_call: TRBJ2-7; d_call: TRBD1; clone_size: NA; v_call: TRBV7-9; cdr3_aa: CASSLARPGQGSYEQYF; cdr3_nt: TGTGCCAGCAGCTTAGCACGGCCGGGACAGGGGTCCTACGAGCAGTACTTC
j_call: TRBJ1-5; d_call: TRBD1; clone_size: NA; v_call: TRBV10-3; cdr3_aa: CAISGGQEYQPQHF; cdr3_nt: TGTGCCATCAGTGGTGGACAGGAGTATCAGCCCCAGCATTTT
j_call: TRBJ1-4; d_call: NA; clone_size: NA; v_call: TRBV7-8; cdr3_aa: CASSLAGGREKLFF; cdr3_nt: TGTGCCAGCAGCTTAGCAGGGGGACGGGAAAAACTGTTTTTT
j_call: TRBJ2-5; d_call: TRBD2; clone_size: NA; v_call: TRBV5-4; cdr3_aa: CASRLTGTSELTQYF; cdr3_nt: TGTGCCAGCAGATTGACCGGGACTAGCGAGTTGACCCAGTACTTC
j_call: TRBJ2-7; d_call: NA; clone_size: NA; v_call: TRBV10-3; cdr3_aa: CAISDGVGSGVYEQYF; cdr3_nt: TGTGCCATCAGTGATGGCGTGGGATCCGGGGTGTACGAGCAGTACTTC
j_call: TRBJ1-6; d_call: NA; clone_size: NA; v_call: TRBV5-1; cdr3_aa: CASSLGGTGRDSPLHF; cdr3_nt: TGCGCCAGCAGCTTGGGTGGAACAGGGAGGGACTCACCCCTCCACTTT
j_call: TRBJ1-6; d_call: TRBD1; clone_size: NA; v_call: TRBV6-2/TRBV6-3; cdr3_aa: CASSYGTGNSPLHF; cdr3_nt: TGTGCCAGCAGTTACGGGACAGGCAATTCACCCCTCCACTTT
j_call: TRBJ1-5; d_call: TRBD1; clone_size: NA; v_call: TRBV10-3; cdr3_aa: CAISESLGTGASNQPQHF; cdr3_nt: TGTGCCATCAGTGAGTCGCTAGGAACAGGGGCTAGCAATCAGCCCCAGCATTTT
j_call: TRBJ1-2; d_call: NA; clone_size: NA; v_call: TRBV6-6; cdr3_aa: CASSFKERGYTF; cdr3_nt: TGTGCCAGCAGTTTCAAAGAGAGAGGCTACACCTTC
j_call: TRBJ1-3; d_call: NA; clone_size: NA; v_call: TRBV9; cdr3_aa: CASSVGGVDTIYF; cdr3_nt: TGTGCCAGCAGCGTGGGGGGAGTGGACACCATATATTTT
j_call: TRBJ2-7; d_call: NA; clone_size: few; v_call: TRBV4-1; cdr3_aa: CASSRLTDYEQYF; cdr3_nt: TGCGCCAGCAGCCGATTAACTGACTACGAGCAGTACTTC
j_call: TRBJ1-1; d_call: NA; clone_size: NA; v_call: TRBV20-1; cdr3_aa: CSGTQNTEAFF; cdr3_nt: TGCAGTGGCACACAGAACACTGAAGCTTTCTTT
j_call: TRBJ2-4; d_call: NA; clone_size: NA; v_call: TRBV7-9; cdr3_aa: CASSRLGGFGAKNIQYF; cdr3_nt: TGTGCCAGCAGCCGGTTGGGGGGTTTTGGAGCCAAAAACATTCAGTACTTC
j_call: TRBJ2-1; d_call: TRBD2; clone_size: NA; v_call: TRBV20-1; cdr3_aa: CSASASGYNEQFF; cdr3_nt: TGCAGTGCTAGTGCTAGCGGTTACAATGAGCAGTTCTTC
j_call: TRBJ1-5; d_call: NA; clone_size: NA; v_call: TRBV3-1/TRBV3-2; cdr3_aa: CASSQDRSGIEVTCQPQHF; cdr3_nt: TGTGCCAGCAGCCAAGATCGGTCAGGGATTGAGGTAACCTGTCAGCCCCAGCATTTT
j_call: TRBJ1-1; d_call: NA; clone_size: once; v_call: TRBV11-2; cdr3_aa: CASSLDTGLGTEAFF; cdr3_nt: TGTGCCAGCAGCTTAGACACGGGTCTGGGCACTGAAGCTTTCTTT